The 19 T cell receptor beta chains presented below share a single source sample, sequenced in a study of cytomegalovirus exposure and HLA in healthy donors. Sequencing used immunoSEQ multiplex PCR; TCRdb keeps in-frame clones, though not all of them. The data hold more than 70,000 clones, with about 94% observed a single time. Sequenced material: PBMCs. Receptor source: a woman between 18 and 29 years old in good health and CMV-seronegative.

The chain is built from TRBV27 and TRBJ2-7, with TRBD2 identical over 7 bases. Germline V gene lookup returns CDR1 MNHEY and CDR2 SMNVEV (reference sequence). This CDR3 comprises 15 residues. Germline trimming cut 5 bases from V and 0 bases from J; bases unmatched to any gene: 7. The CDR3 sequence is CASSIKASGSYEQYF. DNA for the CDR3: TGTGCCAGCAGTATTAAGGCTAGCGGCTCCTACGAGCAGTACTTC.

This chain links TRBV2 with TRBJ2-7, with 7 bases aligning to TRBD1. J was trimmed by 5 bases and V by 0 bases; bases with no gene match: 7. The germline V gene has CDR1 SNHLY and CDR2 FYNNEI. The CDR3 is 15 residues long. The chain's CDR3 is CASSEAQGGFNEQYF. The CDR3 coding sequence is TGTGCCAGCAGTGAAGCGCAAGGGGGCTTCAACGAGCAGTACTTC.

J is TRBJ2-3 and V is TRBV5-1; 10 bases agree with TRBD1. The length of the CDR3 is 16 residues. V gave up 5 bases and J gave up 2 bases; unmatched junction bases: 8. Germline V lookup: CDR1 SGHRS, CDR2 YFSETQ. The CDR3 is CASSVTGGFYTDTQYF. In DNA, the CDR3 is TGCGCCAGCAGTGTGACAGGGGGCTTTTACACAGATACGCAGTATTTT. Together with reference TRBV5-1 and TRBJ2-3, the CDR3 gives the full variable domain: KAGVTQTPRYLIKTRGQQVTLSCSPISGHRSVSWYQQTPGQGLQFLFEYFSETQRNKGNFPGRFSGRQFSNSRSEMNVSTLELGDSALYLCASSVTGGFYTDTQYFGPGTRLTVL.

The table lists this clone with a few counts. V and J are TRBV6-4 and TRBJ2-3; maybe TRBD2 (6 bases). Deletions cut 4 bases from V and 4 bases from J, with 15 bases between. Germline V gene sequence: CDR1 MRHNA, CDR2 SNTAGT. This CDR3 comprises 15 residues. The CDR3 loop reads CASSVGRGTSDTQYF. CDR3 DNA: TGTGCCAGCAGTGTGGGGCGGGGAACGTCAGATACGCAGTATTTT.

CDR3: CASSTYSESQETQYF. The CDR3 nucleotides read TGTGCCAGCAGTACTTATAGCGAGTCCCAAGAGACCCAGTACTTC. The J gene is TRBJ2-5, the V gene TRBV6-1; D may be TRBD2 (5 bases). The ends were cut back, 5 bases at V and 1 base at J, with 14 bases in the middle. CDR1 is MNHNS, CDR2 SASEGT, per germline. The length of the CDR3 is 15 residues.

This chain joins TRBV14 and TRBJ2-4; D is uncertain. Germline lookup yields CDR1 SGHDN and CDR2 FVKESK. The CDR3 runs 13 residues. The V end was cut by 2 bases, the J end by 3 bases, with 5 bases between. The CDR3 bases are TGTGCCAGCAGCCAACTCGTCAAAAACATTCAGTACTTC. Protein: CASSQLVKNIQYF.

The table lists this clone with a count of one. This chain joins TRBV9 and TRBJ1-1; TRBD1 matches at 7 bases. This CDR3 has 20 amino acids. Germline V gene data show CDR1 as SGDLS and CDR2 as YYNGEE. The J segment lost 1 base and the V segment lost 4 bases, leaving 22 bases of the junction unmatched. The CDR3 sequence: CASSPPVDRVILARNTEAFF. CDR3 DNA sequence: TGTGCCAGCAGCCCCCCTGTCGACAGGGTAATATTGGCTCGGAACACTGAAGCTTTCTTT.

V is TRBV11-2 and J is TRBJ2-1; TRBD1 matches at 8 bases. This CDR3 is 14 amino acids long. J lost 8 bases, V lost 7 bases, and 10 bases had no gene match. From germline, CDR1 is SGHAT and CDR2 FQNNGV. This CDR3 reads CASTRTGIIYEQFF. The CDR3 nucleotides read TGTGCCAGCACCAGGACAGGGATCATCTATGAGCAGTTCTTC.

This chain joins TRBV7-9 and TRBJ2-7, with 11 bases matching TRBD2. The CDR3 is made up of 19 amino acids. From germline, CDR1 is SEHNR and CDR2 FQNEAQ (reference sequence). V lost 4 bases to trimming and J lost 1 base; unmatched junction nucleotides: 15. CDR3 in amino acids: CASSSDAGLAEILSYEQYF. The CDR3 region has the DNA TGTGCCAGCAGCTCGGATGCGGGACTAGCGGAAATACTATCCTACGAGCAGTACTTC. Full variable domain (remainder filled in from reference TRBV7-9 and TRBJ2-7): DTGVSQNPRHKITKRGQNVTFRCDPISEHNRLYWYRQTLGQGPEFLTYFQNEAQLEKSRLLSDRFSAERPKGSFSTLEIQRTEQGDSAMYLCASSSDAGLAEILSYEQYFGPGTRLTVT.

CDR3 sequence (DNA): TGTGCCAGCAGCTTAGTTGACAGGACCGAGCAGTTCTTC. Its translation is CASSLVDRTEQFF. The J gene is TRBJ2-1, the V gene TRBV7-6, with D possibly matching TRBD1 (6 bases). The CDR3 loop spans 13 amino acids. Looked up from germline, CDR1 is SGHVS and CDR2 is FNYEAQ. Trimming stripped 1 base from V and 10 bases from J, with 11 bases between.

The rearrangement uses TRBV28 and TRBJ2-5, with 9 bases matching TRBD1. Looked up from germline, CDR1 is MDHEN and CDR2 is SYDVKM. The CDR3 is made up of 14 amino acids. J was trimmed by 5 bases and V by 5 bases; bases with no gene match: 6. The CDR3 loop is CASSHTGTGETQYF. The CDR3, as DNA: TGTGCCAGCAGTCATACCGGGACAGGGGAGACCCAGTACTTC.

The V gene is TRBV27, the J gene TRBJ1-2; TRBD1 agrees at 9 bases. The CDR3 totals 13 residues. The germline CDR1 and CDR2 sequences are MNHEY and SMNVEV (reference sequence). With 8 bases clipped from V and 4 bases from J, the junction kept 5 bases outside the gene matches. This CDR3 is CASGTGSGYGYTF. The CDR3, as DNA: TGTGCCAGCGGGACAGGGTCGGGCTATGGCTACACCTTC.

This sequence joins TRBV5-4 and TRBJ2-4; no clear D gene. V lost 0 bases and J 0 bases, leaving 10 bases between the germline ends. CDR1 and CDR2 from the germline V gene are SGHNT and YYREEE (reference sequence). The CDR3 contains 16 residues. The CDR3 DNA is TGTGCCAGCAGCTTGGCACGAAGCCTAGCCAAAAACATTCAGTACTTC. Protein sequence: CASSLARSLAKNIQYF.

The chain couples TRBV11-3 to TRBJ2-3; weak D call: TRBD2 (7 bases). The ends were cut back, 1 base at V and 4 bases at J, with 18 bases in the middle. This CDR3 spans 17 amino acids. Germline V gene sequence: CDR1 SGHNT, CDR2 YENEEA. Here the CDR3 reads CASSLVSGPGGADTQYF. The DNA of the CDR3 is TGTGCCAGCAGCTTAGTTTCGGGACCGGGGGGCGCAGATACGCAGTATTTT.

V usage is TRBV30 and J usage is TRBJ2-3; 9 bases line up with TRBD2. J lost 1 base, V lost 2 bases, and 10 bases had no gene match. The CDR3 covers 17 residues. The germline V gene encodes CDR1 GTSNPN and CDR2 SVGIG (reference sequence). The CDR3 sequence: CAWSFTRTSDGTDTQYF. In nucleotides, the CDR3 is TGTGCCTGGAGTTTCACCCGGACTAGCGATGGCACAGATACGCAGTATTTT.

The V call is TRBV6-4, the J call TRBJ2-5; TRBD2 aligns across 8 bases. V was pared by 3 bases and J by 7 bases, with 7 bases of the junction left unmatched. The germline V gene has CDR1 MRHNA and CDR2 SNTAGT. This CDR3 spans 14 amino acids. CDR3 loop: CASSEVSGGATQYF. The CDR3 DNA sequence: TGTGCCAGCAGTGAAGTAAGCGGGGGAGCGACCCAGTACTTC.

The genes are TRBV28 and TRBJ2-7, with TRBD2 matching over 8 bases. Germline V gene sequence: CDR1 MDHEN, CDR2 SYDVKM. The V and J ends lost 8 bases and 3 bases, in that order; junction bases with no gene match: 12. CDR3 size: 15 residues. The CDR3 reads CASHPAGGPSYEQYF. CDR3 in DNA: TGTGCCAGCCACCCCGCGGGAGGACCCAGCTACGAGCAGTACTTC.

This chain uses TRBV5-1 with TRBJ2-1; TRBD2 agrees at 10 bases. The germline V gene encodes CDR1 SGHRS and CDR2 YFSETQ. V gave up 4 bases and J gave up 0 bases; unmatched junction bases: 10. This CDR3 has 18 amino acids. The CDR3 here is CASSPGLAGVLSYNEQFF. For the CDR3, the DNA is TGCGCCAGCAGCCCTGGCCTAGCGGGGGTTCTCTCCTACAATGAGCAGTTCTTC.

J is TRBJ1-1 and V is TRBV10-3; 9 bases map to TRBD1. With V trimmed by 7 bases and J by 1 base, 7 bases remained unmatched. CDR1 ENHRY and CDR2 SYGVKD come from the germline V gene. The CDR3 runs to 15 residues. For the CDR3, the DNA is TGTGCCATCACCGAGGACAGGGGCTCGAACACTGAAGCTTTCTTT. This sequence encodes CAITEDRGSNTEAFF.